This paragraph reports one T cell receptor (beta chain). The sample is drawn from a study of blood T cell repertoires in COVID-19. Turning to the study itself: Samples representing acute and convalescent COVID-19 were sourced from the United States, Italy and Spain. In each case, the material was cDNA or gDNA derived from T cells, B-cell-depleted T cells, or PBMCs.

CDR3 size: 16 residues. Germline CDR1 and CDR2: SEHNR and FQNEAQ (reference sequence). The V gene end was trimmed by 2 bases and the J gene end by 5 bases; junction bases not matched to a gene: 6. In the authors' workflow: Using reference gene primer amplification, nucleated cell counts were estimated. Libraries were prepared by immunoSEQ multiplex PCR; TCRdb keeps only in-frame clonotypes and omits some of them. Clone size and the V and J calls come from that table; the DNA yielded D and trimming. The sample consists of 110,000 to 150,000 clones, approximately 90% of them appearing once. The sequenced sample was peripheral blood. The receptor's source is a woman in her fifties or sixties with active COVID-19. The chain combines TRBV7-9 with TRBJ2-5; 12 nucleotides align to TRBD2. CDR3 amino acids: CASSLSLAGGDETQYF. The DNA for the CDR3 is TGTGCCAGCAGCTTAAGTCTAGCGGGAGGGGATGAGACCCAGTACTTC. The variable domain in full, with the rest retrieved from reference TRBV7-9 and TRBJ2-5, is DTGVSQNPRHKITKRGQNVTFRCDPISEHNRLYWYRQTLGQGPEFLTYFQNEAQLEKSRLLSDRFSAERPKGSFSTLEIQRTEQGDSAMYLCASSLSLAGGDETQYFGPGTRLLVL.